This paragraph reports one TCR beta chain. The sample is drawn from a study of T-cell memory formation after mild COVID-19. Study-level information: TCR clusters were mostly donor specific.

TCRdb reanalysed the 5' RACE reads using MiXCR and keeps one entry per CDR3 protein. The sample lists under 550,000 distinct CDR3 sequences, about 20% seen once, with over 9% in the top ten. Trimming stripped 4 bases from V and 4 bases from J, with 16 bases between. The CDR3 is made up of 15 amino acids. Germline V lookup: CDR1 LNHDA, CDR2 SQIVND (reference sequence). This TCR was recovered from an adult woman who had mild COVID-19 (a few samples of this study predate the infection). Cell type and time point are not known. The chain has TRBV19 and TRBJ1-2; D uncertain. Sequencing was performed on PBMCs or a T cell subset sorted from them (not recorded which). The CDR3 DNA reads TGTGCCAGTAGTACCACAGTTTCCTCCGCCTATGGCTACACCTTC. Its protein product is CASSTTVSSAYGYTF. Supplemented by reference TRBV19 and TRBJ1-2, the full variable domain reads DGGITQSPKYLFRKEGQNVTLSCEQNLNHDAMYWYRQDPGQGLRLIYYSQIVNDFQKGDIAEGYSVSREKKESFPLTVTSAQKNPTAFYLCASSTTVSSAYGYTFGSGTRLTVV.